The clone carrying this TCR beta chain has a handful of counts. Its antigen remains unidentified. Since a much larger clone is just one base distant, this may be a read error. This sample was included in a study of Graves' ophthalmopathy and Graves' hyperthyroidism. V dropped 1 base and J dropped 0 bases, with 13 bases sitting between them. This CDR3 region has 16 residues. The germline gives CDR1 LNHNV, CDR2 YYDKDF (reference sequence). Overall study results and limits: With approximately 90% sensitivity and approximately 79% specificity, a 13-signature model separated ophthalmopathy from stable hyperthyroidism.

Scientists amplified the TCR beta CDR3 regions from RNA transcripts. The first-round RT-PCR employed HTBI primers together with the Qiagen OneStep RT-PCR kit. A multiplex PCR was then performed as the second round. TCRdb redid the calling of the multiplex PCR reads with MiXCR, one entry per CDR3 protein. The sample holds 900,000 to 1,200,000 distinct CDR3 sequences, about 36% seen once. Sequenced input: peripheral blood or thyroid tissue (not recorded which). This chain connects TRBV15 to TRBJ2-7; possible D gene TRBD2, 5 bases. The TCR comes from an adult man with Graves' hyperthyroidism. In DNA, the CDR3 is TGTGCCACCAGCAGAGGACTACAGATGAGCTCCTACGAGCAGTACTTC. Its protein product is CATSRGLQMSSYEQYF.